One and the same sample provided the 16 T cell receptor beta chains below, sequenced in a study of T cell responses to AZD1222 COVID-19 vaccine. Generated by immunoSEQ multiplex PCR, the TCRdb table keeps only in-frame clones and is missing some. The sample carries roughly 130,000 clones, 88% recorded once. Sample: peripheral blood, taken on day 0 of AZD1222 vaccination. Source of these receptors: an adult in good health.

This chain joins TRBV12-3 or TRBV12-4 and TRBJ1-3; D is uncertain. The CDR3 is 13 residues long. Trimming took 5 bases from V and 10 from J, leaving 15 bases between them. CDR3 coding DNA: TGTGCCAGCAGTACCATGGGCCGGGGTACCATATATTTT. Translated: CASSTMGRGTIYF.

V is TRBV30 and J is TRBJ1-6, with D unresolved. There are 17 residues in the CDR3. Germline values: CDR1 GTSNPN, CDR2 SVGIG (reference sequence). Deletions cut 0 bases from V and 0 bases from J, with 12 bases between. CDR3 amino acids: CAWSVSGRSSYNSPLHF. CDR3 nucleotide sequence: TGTGCCTGGAGTGTATCTGGCCGGAGCTCCTATAATTCACCCCTCCACTTT.

The chain has TRBV28 and TRBJ1-2; D call uncertain. This CDR3 has 11 amino acids. The V and J ends lost 6 bases and 5 bases respectively, with 7 bases between them. The germline gives CDR1 MDHEN, CDR2 SYDVKM. Here the CDR3 reads CASRTTYGYTF. The CDR3 nucleotides read TGTGCCAGCAGGACCACATATGGCTACACCTTC.

This rearrangement joins TRBV6-6 to TRBJ2-7; D perhaps matches TRBD2 (6 bases). The V and J ends lost 2 bases and 7 bases respectively, with 6 bases between them. CDR3 length: 11 amino acids. The V gene's germline CDR1 is MNHNY and CDR2 SVGAGI (reference sequence). The CDR3: CASSYSGEQYF. The CDR3 DNA is TGTGCCAGCAGTTACAGCGGGGAGCAGTACTTC.

This chain links TRBV5-4 with TRBJ1-6; 8 positions match TRBD1. CDR1 is SGHNT, CDR2 YYREEE, per germline (reference sequence). Losses at the gene ends were 4 bases for V and 12 bases for J; bases not matched to a gene: 12. The CDR3 runs to 15 residues. The CDR3 sequence is CASSLDRVDLLPLHF. CDR3 in DNA: TGTGCCAGCAGCCTGGACAGGGTTGACCTCTTACCCCTCCACTTT.

V gene TRBV19 combines with J gene TRBJ2-1; tentatively, D is TRBD1 (6 bases). V shed 7 bases and J shed 9 bases, with 10 bases lying between them. The CDR3 covers 11 residues. Germline-derived CDR1 and CDR2 are LNHDA and SQIVND (reference sequence). Here the CDR3 DNA reads TGTGCCAGTACTTGGGGGCCTGAGCAGTTCTTC. Amino acids: CASTWGPEQFF.

The chain uses TRBV27 and TRBJ2-7; 7 bases fit TRBD2. This CDR3 spans 13 amino acids. CDR1 and CDR2 from the germline V gene are MNHEY and SMNVEV (reference sequence). Trimming removed 3 bases from V and 6 bases from J; junction bases left unmatched: 5. CDR3 in amino acids: CASSFSREGEQYF. Written as DNA, the CDR3 is TGTGCCAGCAGTTTTAGCAGGGAGGGCGAGCAGTACTTC.

This clone has a single count. The V and J genes are TRBV6-5 and TRBJ2-1, with a weak D call TRBD2 (5 bases). There are 13 residues in the CDR3. V gave up 11 bases and J gave up 0 bases, with 11 bases separating them. Germline CDR1 reads MNHEY; CDR2 reads SVGAGI. The CDR3 region has the DNA TGTGCCGGTAGGAGGAGCTCCTACAATGAGCAGTTCTTC. Translation gives CAGRRSSYNEQFF.

Details on this clone: Other DNA sequences in this sample translate to the same CDR3. The chain links TRBV11-2 to TRBJ2-2; 8 positions agree with TRBD2. With 1 base clipped from V and 7 bases from J, the junction kept 2 bases outside the gene matches. This CDR3 has 14 amino acids. The germline gives CDR1 SGHAT, CDR2 FQNNGV. This chain's CDR3 is CASSLGLASGELFF. CDR3 DNA: TGTGCCAGCAGCTTAGGACTAGCGAGCGGGGAGCTGTTTTTT.

The rearrangement links TRBV19 to TRBJ1-4, with 9 nucleotides matching TRBD1. Germline CDR1 is LNHDA and CDR2 is SQIVND (reference sequence). V shed 8 bases and J 8 bases; nucleotides not matched to a gene: 9. The CDR3 runs to 14 residues. In nucleotides, the CDR3 is TGTGCCAGTCAACAAGACAGGGGGTACGAAAAACTGTTTTTT. The encoded protein is CASQQDRGYEKLFF.

V and J are TRBV5-5 and TRBJ2-2; D may be TRBD1 (5 bases). Germline CDR1 and CDR2: SGHKS and YYEKEE (reference sequence). This CDR3 comprises 16 residues. V dropped 1 base and J dropped 1 base, with 11 bases sitting between them. The CDR3 coding sequence is TGTGCCAGCAGCTTGTCGGCAGGGCAGAACACCGGGGAGCTGTTTTTT. The encoded protein is CASSLSAGQNTGELFF.

The chain links TRBV11-2 to TRBJ1-1; no firm D call. Germline CDR1 reads SGHAT; CDR2 reads FQNNGV. V was pared by 5 bases and J by 4 bases, with 8 bases between. The CDR3 length is 12 residues. DNA for the CDR3: TGTGCCAGCAGCCCGAGGAGCACTGAAGCTTTCTTT. Translation gives CASSPRSTEAFF.

The chain carries TRBV15 and TRBJ2-1, with D maybe TRBD2 (6 bases). With 5 bases removed from V and 7 bases from J, the gap between germline ends came to 15 bases. From germline, CDR1 is LNHNV and CDR2 YYDKDF (reference sequence). The CDR3 is 14 residues long. CDR3 amino acids: CATSPRRVGNEQFF. The CDR3 DNA sequence: TGTGCCACCAGCCCGCGGAGGGTGGGAAATGAGCAGTTCTTC.

The chain combines TRBV5-1 with TRBJ1-4; D unclear. Germline V gives CDR1 SGHRS, CDR2 YFSETQ. The CDR3 is 15 amino acids. Trimming removed 0 bases from V and 4 bases from J, with 10 bases in between. The CDR3 DNA reads as TGCGCCAGCAGCTTGGGGGCAGGATATAATGAAAAACTGTTTTTT. Translated, it gives CASSLGAGYNEKLFF.

This clone was seen a handful of times. This sequence joins TRBV29-1 and TRBJ2-7, with D unresolved. The V gene's germline CDR1 is SQVTM and CDR2 ANQGSEA. V was shortened by 6 bases and J by 4 bases, with 16 bases between the two germline ends. The CDR3 runs 13 residues. CDR3: CSVWTVDRYEQYF. CDR3 nucleotides: TGCAGCGTATGGACGGTGGATCGTTACGAGCAGTACTTC.

This clone has just one count. The chain couples TRBV29-1 to TRBJ2-3; perhaps TRBD1 as D (7 bases). This CDR3 region has 13 residues. Germline CDR1 is SQVTM and CDR2 is ANQGSEA. V was shortened by 3 bases and J by 6 bases, with 13 bases between the two germline ends. The CDR3 DNA reads TGCAGCGTTGAGGAGGGGGCAGGGGATACGCAGTATTTT. Translated: CSVEEGAGDTQYF.